This T cell receptor beta chain was retrieved from a study of T cells expressing NK-cell markers. Study information: The study drew TCR beta repertoires from sorted CD3+CD56+NKG2C+, CD3+CD56+NKG2C- and CD3+CD56-NKG2C+ T cells.

TCR beta cDNA was made by 5'RACE template switching with UMIs. TCRdb re-analyzed the 5' RACE reads; it lists each CDR3 protein once, without DNA. This table holds 200,000 to 300,000 distinct CDR3 sequences. The CDR3 extends over 17 amino acids. Germline CDR1 reads SGDLS; CDR2 reads YYNGEE. Of note for this clonotype: Its antigen is as yet unknown.

Study outcomes and limitations: Each of several donors carried dominant NKG2C+ clonotypes accounting for about 1.0-7.0% of CD8+ T cells. Unclear, still, was the HCMV specificity of the expanded NKG2C+ T cell clones.

The gene calls are TRBV9 and TRBJ2-4; with no DNA, the TCRdb D assignment of TRBD2 cannot be verified. The source is a young man in good health. Sequenced: blood T cells: a sorted CD56 or NKG2C T cell subset, CD4+ or CD8+ T cells, or bulk PBMC T cells (not recorded which). CDR3 region: CASSEREGLGGKNIQYF.